Below, 2 T cell receptor beta chains from the same sample are listed, as sequenced in a study of cytotoxic CD8 clonotypes in ibrutinib-treated CLL. Using immunoSEQ multiplex PCR, the repertoire was profiled, and TCRdb retains in-frame clones only, with some absent. The table lists approximately 150,000 clones, 84% of them singletons. Sequencing was performed on PBMCs, taken after 24 months of ibrutinib treatment. These receptors came from a human donor with chronic lymphocytic leukemia.

The gene calls are TRBV9 and TRBJ2-1; 9 bases line up with TRBD2. The junction had 9 bases not matched to a gene; V was cut back by 0 bases and J by 2 bases. The germline CDR1 and CDR2 sequences are SGDLS and YYNGEE. This CDR3 has 18 amino acids. The CDR3 reads CASSVVFGGRGAYNEQFF. CDR3 DNA: TGTGCCAGCAGCGTAGTGTTCGGCGGGAGGGGCGCCTACAATGAGCAGTTCTTC.

This sequence joins TRBV5-4 and TRBJ1-5, with D possibly TRBD1 on 5 matching bases. In germline, CDR1 is SGHNT, CDR2 YYREEE (reference sequence). The CDR3 has 13 amino acids. With 3 bases removed from V and 2 bases from J, the gap between germline ends came to 6 bases. The CDR3 region is CASSSQGNQPQHF. CDR3 bases: TGTGCCAGCAGCTCACAGGGCAATCAGCCCCAGCATTTT.